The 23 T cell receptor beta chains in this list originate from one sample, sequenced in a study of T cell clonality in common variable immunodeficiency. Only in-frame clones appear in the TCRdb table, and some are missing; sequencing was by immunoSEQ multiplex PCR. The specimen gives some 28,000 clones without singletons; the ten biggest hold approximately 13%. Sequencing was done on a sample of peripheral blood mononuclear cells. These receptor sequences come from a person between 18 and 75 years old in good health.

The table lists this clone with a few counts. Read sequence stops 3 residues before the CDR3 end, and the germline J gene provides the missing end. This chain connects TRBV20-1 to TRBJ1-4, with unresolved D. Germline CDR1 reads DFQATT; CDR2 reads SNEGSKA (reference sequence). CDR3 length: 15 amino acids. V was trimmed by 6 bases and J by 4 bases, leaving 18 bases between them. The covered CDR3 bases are TGCAGTGCCCGAGCTTTGCGGGGAGGTAATGAAAAA. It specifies CSARALRGGNEK. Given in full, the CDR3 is CSARALRGGNEKLFF.

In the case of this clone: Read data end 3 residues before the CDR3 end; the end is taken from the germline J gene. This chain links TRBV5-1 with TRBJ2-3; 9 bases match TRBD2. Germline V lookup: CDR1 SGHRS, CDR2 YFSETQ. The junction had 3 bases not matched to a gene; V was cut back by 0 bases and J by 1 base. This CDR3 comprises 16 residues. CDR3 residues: CASSLVQRGGTDTQYF. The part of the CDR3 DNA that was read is TGCGCCAGCAGCTTGGTTCAGCGGGGGGGCACAGATACG.

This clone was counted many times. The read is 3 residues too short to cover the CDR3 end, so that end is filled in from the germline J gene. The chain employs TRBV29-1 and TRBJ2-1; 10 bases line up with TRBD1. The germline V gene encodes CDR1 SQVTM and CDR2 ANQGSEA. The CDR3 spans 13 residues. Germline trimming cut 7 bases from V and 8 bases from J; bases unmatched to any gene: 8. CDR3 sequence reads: CSADRDRGHEQFF. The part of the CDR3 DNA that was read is TGCAGCGCAGACCGGGACAGGGGCCATGAG.

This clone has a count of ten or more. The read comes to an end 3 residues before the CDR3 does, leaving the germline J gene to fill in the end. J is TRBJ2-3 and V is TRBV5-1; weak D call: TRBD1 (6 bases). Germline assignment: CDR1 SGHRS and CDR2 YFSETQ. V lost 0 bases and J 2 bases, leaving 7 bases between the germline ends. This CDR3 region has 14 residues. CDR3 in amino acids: CASSLDRVTDTQYF. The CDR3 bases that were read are TGCGCCAGCAGCTTGGACAGGGTCACAGATACG.

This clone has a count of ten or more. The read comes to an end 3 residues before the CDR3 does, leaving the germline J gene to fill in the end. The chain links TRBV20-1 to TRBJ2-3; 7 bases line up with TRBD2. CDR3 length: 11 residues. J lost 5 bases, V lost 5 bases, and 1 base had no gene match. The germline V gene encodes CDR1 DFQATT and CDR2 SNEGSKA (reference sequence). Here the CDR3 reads CSAGRGDTQYF. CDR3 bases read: TGCAGTGCTGGGAGGGGAGATACG.

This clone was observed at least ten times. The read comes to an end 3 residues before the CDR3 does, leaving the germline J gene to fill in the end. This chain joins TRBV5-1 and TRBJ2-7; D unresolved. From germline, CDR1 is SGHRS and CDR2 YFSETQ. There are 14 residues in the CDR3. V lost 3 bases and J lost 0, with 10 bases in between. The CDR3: CASSSTPSSYEQYF. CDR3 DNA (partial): TGCGCCAGCAGCTCAACACCGAGCTCCTACGAG.

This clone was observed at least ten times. CDR3: CASSYTGVNEQFF. The part of the CDR3 DNA that was read is TGCGCCAGCAGCTATACAGGGGTCAATGAG. The chain carries TRBV5-1 and TRBJ2-1, with 7 bases lining up with TRBD1. The read finishes 3 residues shy of the CDR3 end, and the germline J gene is used to complete it. The CDR3 length is 13 residues. V dropped 3 bases and J dropped 6; count of bases not matched to a gene: 3. In germline, CDR1 is SGHRS, CDR2 YFSETQ.

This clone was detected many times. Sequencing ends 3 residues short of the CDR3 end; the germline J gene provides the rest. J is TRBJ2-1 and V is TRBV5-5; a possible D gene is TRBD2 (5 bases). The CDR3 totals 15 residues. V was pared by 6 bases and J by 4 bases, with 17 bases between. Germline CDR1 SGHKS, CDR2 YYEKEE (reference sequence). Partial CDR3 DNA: TGTGCCAGCACGATTGGGCCGGGGTTGTACAATGAG. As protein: CASTIGPGLYNE. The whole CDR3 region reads CASTIGPGLYNEQFF.

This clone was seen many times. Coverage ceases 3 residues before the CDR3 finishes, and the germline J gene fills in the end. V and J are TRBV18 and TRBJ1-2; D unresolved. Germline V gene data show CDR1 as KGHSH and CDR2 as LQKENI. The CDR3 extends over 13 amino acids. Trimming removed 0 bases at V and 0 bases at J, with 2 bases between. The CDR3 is CASSPPTNYGYTF. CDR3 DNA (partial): TGTGCCAGCTCACCACCCACTAACTATGGC. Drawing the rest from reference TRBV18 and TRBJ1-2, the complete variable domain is NAGVMQNPRHLVRRRGQEARLRCSPMKGHSHVYWYRQLPEEGLKFMVYLQKENIIDESGMPKERFSAEFPKEGPSILRIQQVVRGDSAAYFCASSPPTNYGYTFGSGTRLTVV.

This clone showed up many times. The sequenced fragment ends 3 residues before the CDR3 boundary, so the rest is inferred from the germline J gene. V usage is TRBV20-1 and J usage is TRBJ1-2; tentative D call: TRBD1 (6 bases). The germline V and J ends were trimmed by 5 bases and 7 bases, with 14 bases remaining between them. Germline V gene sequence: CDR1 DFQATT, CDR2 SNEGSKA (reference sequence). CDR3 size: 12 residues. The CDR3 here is CSAATGSTGYTF. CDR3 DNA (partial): TGCAGTGCTGCAACAGGGAGTACTGGC.

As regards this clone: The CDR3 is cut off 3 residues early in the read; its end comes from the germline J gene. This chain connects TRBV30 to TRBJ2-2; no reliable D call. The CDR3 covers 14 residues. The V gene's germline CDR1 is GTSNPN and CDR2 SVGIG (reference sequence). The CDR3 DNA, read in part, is TGTGCCAGACAACAATCTGGGTCCAATTCACCG. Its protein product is CARQQSGSNSP. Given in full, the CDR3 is CARQQSGSNSPLFF.

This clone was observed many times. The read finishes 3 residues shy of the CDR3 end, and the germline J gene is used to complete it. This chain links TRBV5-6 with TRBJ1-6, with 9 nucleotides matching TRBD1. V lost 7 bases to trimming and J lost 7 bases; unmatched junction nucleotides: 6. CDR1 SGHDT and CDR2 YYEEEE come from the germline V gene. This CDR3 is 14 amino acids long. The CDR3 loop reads CASSGGQGNSPLHF. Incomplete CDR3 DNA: TGTGCCAGCTCCGGGGGACAGGGAAATTCACCC.

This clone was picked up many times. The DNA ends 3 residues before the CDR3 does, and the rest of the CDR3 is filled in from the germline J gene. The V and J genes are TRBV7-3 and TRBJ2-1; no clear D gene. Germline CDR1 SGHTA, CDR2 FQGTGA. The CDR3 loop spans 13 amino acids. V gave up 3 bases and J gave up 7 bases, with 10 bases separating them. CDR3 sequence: CASSFGIGNEQFF. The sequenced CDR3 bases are TGTGCCAGCAGCTTCGGCATCGGGAATGAG.

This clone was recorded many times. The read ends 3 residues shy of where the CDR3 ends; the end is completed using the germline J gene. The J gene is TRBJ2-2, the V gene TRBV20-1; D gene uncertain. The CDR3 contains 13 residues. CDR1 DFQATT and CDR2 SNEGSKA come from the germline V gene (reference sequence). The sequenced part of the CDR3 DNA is TGCAGTGCTAGAACCACTCATAATTCACCG. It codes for CSARTTHNSP. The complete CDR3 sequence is CSARTTHNSPLFF.

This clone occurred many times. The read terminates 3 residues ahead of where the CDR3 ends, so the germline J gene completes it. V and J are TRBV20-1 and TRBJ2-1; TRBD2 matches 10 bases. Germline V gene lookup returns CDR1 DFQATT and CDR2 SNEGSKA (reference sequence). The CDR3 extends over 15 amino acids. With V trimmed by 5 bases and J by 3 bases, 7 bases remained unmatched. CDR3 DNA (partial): TGCAGTGCTGGTCTAGCGGGGGCTCTCTACAATGAG. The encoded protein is CSAGLAGALYNE. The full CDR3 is CSAGLAGALYNEQFF.

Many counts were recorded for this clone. CDR3 loop: CSVFGRGTDTQYF. The part of the CDR3 DNA that was read is TGCAGCGTTTTTGGTAGGGGCACAGATACG. The chain joins TRBV29-1 to TRBJ2-3, with D uncertain. The observed sequence ends 3 residues before the CDR3 terminus, with the missing tail filled in from the germline J gene. CDR3 size: 13 residues. Germline CDR1 reads SQVTM; CDR2 reads ANQGSEA. Trimming pared 5 bases from V and 1 base from J, leaving 10 bases between.

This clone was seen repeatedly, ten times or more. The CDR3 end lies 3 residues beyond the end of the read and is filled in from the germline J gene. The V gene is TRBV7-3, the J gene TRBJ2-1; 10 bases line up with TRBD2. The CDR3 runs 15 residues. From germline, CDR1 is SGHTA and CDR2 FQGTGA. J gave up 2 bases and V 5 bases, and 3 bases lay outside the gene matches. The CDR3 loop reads CASSPAGGAYNEQFF. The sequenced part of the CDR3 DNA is TGTGCCAGCAGCCCAGCGGGGGGGGCCTACAATGAG.

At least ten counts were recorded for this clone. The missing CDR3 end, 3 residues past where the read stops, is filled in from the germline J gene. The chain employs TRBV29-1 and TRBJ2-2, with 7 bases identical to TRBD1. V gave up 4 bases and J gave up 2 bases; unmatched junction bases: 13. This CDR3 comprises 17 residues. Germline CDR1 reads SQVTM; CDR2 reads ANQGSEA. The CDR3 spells CSVGAYRGPPNTGELFF. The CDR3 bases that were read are TGCAGCGTTGGCGCATACAGGGGTCCACCTAACACCGGGGAG.

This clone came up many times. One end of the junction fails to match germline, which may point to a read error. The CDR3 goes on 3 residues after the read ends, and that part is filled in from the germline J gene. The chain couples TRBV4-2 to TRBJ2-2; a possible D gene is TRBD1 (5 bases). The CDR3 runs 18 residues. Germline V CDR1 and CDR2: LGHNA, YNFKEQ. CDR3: CASSQDTAAKAGANVLFF. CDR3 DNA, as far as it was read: TGCGCCAGCAGCCAAGATACGGCAGCCAAGGCTGGGGCCAACGTG.

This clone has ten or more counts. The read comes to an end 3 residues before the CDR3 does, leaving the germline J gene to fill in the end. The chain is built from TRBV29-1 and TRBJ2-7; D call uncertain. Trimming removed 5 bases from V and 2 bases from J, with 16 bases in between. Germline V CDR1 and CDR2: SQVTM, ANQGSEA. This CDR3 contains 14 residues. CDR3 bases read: TGCAGCGTTATCGCCGGGTCAGTGGCCTACGAG. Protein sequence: CSVIAGSVAYE. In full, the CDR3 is CSVIAGSVAYEQYF.

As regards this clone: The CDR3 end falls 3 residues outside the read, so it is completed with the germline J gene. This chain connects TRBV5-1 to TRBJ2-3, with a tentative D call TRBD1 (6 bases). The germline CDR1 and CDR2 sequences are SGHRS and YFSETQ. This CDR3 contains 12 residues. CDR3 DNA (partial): TGCGCCAGCAGCTTGGTAGGGGGACCG. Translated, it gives CASSLVGGP. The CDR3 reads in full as CASSLVGGPQYF.

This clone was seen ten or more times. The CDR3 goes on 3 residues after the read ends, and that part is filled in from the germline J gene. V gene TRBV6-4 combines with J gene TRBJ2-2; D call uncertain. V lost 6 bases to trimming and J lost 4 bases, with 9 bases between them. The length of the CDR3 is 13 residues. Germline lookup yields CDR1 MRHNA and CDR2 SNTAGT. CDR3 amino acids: CASSRDSTGELFF. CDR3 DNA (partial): TGTGCCAGCAGCCGAGACTCCACCGGGGAG.

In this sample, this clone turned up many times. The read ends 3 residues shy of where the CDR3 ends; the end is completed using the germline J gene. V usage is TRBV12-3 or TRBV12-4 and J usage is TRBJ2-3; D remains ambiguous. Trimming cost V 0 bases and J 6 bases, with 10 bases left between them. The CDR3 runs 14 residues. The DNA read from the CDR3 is TGTGCCAGCAGTTTAGCAGGGCTCCTTGATACG. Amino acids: CASSLAGLLDT. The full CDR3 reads CASSLAGLLDTQYF.